The rows below give T cell receptor beta chains drawn from one sample of a study of T cells after yellow fever vaccination. MiXCR, applied by TCRdb to the 5' RACE reads, yields one record per CDR3 protein. The top ten hold about 17% of the sample, which has under 550,000 distinct CDR3 sequences, roughly a fifth seen once. This material consisted of PBMCs, taken roughly 23 days after the first yellow fever vaccination. The receptor set was obtained from a man younger than 35 who received the YFV17D yellow fever vaccine. Both conserved end residues are part of each CDR3. The D gene is left open where the match is weak. Clone size appears in some rows only: once, few, many, or a class for an expanded clone.

j_call d_call v_call clone_size cdr3_nt cdr3_aa
TRBJ1-1 - TRBV29-1 - TGCAGCGTTGTTGAACTTGAAGCTTTCTTT CSVVELEAFF
TRBJ2-3 TRBD1 TRBV10-3 - TGTGCCATCACCGACAGGGGGTTCACAGATACGCAGTATTTT CAITDRGFTDTQYF
TRBJ1-5 - TRBV5-1 - TGCGCCAGCAGCTTGGCCGGGGAGGGCAATCAGCCCCAGCATTTT CASSLAGEGNQPQHF
TRBJ2-1 - TRBV4-2 few TGTGCCAGCAGCCGGCCCTATACAACAGGAGCCGCTAGTAATGAGCAGTTCTTC CASSRPYTTGAASNEQFF
TRBJ1-1 TRBD1 TRBV20-1 - TGCAGTGCTAGACCCCTGAACCTCAGGGGGTTGGCTGAAGCTTTCTTT CSARPLNLRGLAEAFF
TRBJ2-2 - TRBV6-5 - TGTGCCAGCAGTTACTCTGGGGGCCCGAACACCGGGGAGCTGTTTTTT CASSYSGGPNTGELFF
TRBJ2-5 - TRBV29-1 - TGCAGCAAAATGGGGGCGGGAGAGACCCAGTACTTC CSKMGAGETQYF
TRBJ1-2 - TRBV25-1 few TGTGCCAGCAGTGGCCCCGTGCAGGGTACAAGCACCTTC CASSGPVQGTSTF
TRBJ2-4 TRBD2 TRBV5-4 few TGTGCCAGCAGCTTTGAGCGGGGACGAATGGACATTCAGTACTTC CASSFERGRMDIQYF
TRBJ2-7 - TRBV18 once TGTGCCAGCTCACCACCGAGACGGTACGAGCAGTACTTC CASSPPRRYEQYF
TRBJ2-3 - TRBV24-1 - TGTGCCACCAGTGATTTGCCGGCTTACACAGATACGCAGTATTTT CATSDLPAYTDTQYF
TRBJ2-2 - TRBV28 few TGTGCCAGCAGTTACGGAATCCGGGGCGGGGAGCTGTTTTTT CASSYGIRGGELFF
TRBJ2-5 - TRBV20-1 - TGCAGTGCTAGAGTTATCACTAGACAAGAGACCCAGTACTTC CSARVITRQETQYF
TRBJ1-4 TRBD1 TRBV5-1 - TGCGCCAGCAGCCAAAGCGGACAGGTCGCAACTAATGAAAAACTGTTTTTT CASSQSGQVATNEKLFF
TRBJ2-3 - TRBV12-3/TRBV12-4 many TGTGCCAGCAGTTTCTGGCTGCTGAACCGCCATACGCAGTATTTT CASSFWLLNRHTQYF
TRBJ2-1 TRBD1 TRBV7-9 few TGTGCCAGCAGCTTAGAGGACAGGAGAGACAATGAGCAGTTCTTC CASSLEDRRDNEQFF
TRBJ2-3 - TRBV20-1 - TGCAGTGCAATCGGGGGGCCCACAGATACGCAGTATTTT CSAIGGPTDTQYF
TRBJ2-1 - TRBV5-4 few TGTGCCAGCAGCTTGGAGTCGAGTCTTGGTGAGCAGTTCTTC CASSLESSLGEQFF
TRBJ2-1 - TRBV5-4 few TGTGCCAGCAGCCCCCCCGACAGAACCTACAATGAGCAGTTCTTC CASSPPDRTYNEQFF
TRBJ2-5 TRBD2 TRBV11-2 - TGTGCCAGCACCCCCGGGGGGGGACGCCAGTACTTC CASTPGGGRQYF
TRBJ2-5 - TRBV12-3/TRBV12-4 few TGTGCCAGCAGTTTAGACCACCCGGGGCAGACCCAGTACTTC CASSLDHPGQTQYF
TRBJ1-1 - TRBV28 - TGTGCCAGCAGTTTAAGATTGGGGGGGGCTTTCTTT CASSLRLGGAFF
TRBJ2-1 - TRBV5-5 few TGTGCCAGCAGCTGGGGCGAGGTAAATGAGCAGTTCTTC CASSWGEVNEQFF
TRBJ2-2 TRBD1 TRBV2 few TGTGCCAGCACCGATGTGGAATCAGGGGGAACCTCGACTCGCGGGGAGCTGTTTTTT CASTDVESGGTSTRGELFF
TRBJ1-5 - TRBV18 - TGTGCCAGCTCCCTCGGGCGTTCTGGGGATCAGCCCCAGCATTTT CASSLGRSGDQPQHF
TRBJ1-2 - TRBV18 - TGTGCCAGCTCACCACCCTGGTCCAGGGAAAACTATGGCTACACCTTC CASSPPWSRENYGYTF
TRBJ2-3 TRBD2 TRBV7-3 few TGTGCCAGCAGCTTACTCCCGCACACTAGCGGGGGGGTGGATACGCAGTATTTT CASSLLPHTSGGVDTQYF
TRBJ1-3 - TRBV5-1 - TGTGCCAGCAGCTTGGCAGGCTCTGGAAACACCATATATTTT CASSLAGSGNTIYF
TRBJ1-5 - TRBV6-2/TRBV6-3 few TGTGCCAGCAGTCGGACCCGGCCGCTATATAGCAATCAGCCCCAGCATTTT CASSRTRPLYSNQPQHF
TRBJ2-6 - TRBV7-9 few TGTGCCAGCAGCCCTCCCCAGGTATCCTCTGGGGCCAACGTCCTGACTTTC CASSPPQVSSGANVLTF
TRBJ2-3 TRBD2 TRBV7-2 few TGTGCCAGCAGCTTAGGACGGCGGGGGGCTAATACGCAGTATTTT CASSLGRRGANTQYF
TRBJ2-3 TRBD2 TRBV5-1 few TGCGCCAGCAGCCGGGGGGACTTCCGCACAGATACGCAGTATTTT CASSRGDFRTDTQYF
TRBJ2-5 - TRBV5-1 - TGCGCCAGCAGCAAATATGGGACCGGGCAGACCCAGTACTTC CASSKYGTGQTQYF
TRBJ1-2 TRBD1 TRBV20-1 many TGCAGTGCTTCAACCGGGACAGTTACCTATGGCTACACCTTC CSASTGTVTYGYTF
TRBJ2-7 - TRBV5-4 - TGTGCCAGCAGGTTTGACATCTCCACCTACGAGCAGTACTTC CASRFDISTYEQYF
TRBJ2-5 - TRBV3-1 few TGTGCCAGCAGCCAAGACCGGACGGGGCAACTGACCCAGTACTTC CASSQDRTGQLTQYF
TRBJ2-3 - TRBV20-1 few TGCAGTGCCAGAGGGGCAGGGCCCACAGTAGATACGCAGTATTTT CSARGAGPTVDTQYF
TRBJ1-5 TRBD1 TRBV6-1 few TGTGCCACCAAAAGGGGACAGGAGCTCAATCAGCCCCAGCATTTT CATKRGQELNQPQHF
TRBJ2-5 - TRBV29-1 - TGCAGCGTCGATGAACCACGGGGGCTGGGGACCCAGTACTTC CSVDEPRGLGTQYF
TRBJ2-7 - TRBV6-1 - TGTGCCAGCAGTCAAGCGGCCCTCTACGAGCAGTACTTC CASSQAALYEQYF
TRBJ2-4 - TRBV4-3 few TGCGCCAGCAGCCTCGGGGTCCGACTAGCCAAAAACATTCAGTACTTC CASSLGVRLAKNIQYF
TRBJ2-2 - TRBV9 - TGTGCCAGCAGCCCGGGTACGCGAATTGCCGGGGAGCTGTTTTTT CASSPGTRIAGELFF
TRBJ1-4 - TRBV7-2 - TGTGCCAGCAGCGGAGCGAGGCGTGATGAAAAACTGTTTTTT CASSGARRDEKLFF
TRBJ2-3 - TRBV7-8 - TGTGCCAGCAGCTTAGTAGCGTACACAGATACGCAGTATTTT CASSLVAYTDTQYF
TRBJ2-3 - TRBV7-7 few TGTGCTAGCAGCTTAGGCACCGGCCTACCCACAGATACGCAGTATTTT CASSLGTGLPTDTQYF
TRBJ2-1 - TRBV12-3/TRBV12-4 few TGTGCCAGCAGTCCTGGGACTGCCCGGAGCTCCTACAATGAGCAGTTCTTC CASSPGTARSSYNEQFF
TRBJ2-5 TRBD1 TRBV10-3 - TGTGCCAGTACGGGACAGGGAAGCGAGACCCAGTACTTC CASTGQGSETQYF
TRBJ2-5 TRBD1 TRBV5-4 - TGTGCCAGCAGCTTGGACCCGGACAGGGCAGAGACCCAGTACTTC CASSLDPDRAETQYF
TRBJ2-2 - TRBV7-9 - TGTGCCAGCAGCTTAGGGCAGTTCGCGAACACCGGGGAGCTGTTTTTT CASSLGQFANTGELFF
TRBJ1-1 - TRBV13 few TGTGCCAGCAGCTTAAAGATGGAAGCTTTCTTT CASSLKMEAFF
TRBJ1-1 - TRBV7-9 few TGTGCCAGCAGCTTAGGCATCGCAGCCACTGAAGCTTTCTTT CASSLGIAATEAFF
TRBJ2-3 - TRBV5-1 many TGCGCCAGCAGCTTGGAATCCAGGCCCACAGATACGCAGTATTTT CASSLESRPTDTQYF
TRBJ2-5 TRBD2 TRBV6-2/TRBV6-3 - TGTGCCAGCAGTCTAGCGGGGTGGGAGACCCAGTACTTC CASSLAGWETQYF
TRBJ1-1 - TRBV18 - TGTGCCAGCTCACCCAATGGGGGCGCGGAGTATCGAGCTTTCTTT CASSPNGGAEYRAFF
TRBJ2-3 TRBD2 TRBV4-2 few TGTGCCAGCAGCCAAATCGCGGGGGTTAGCACAGATACGCAGTATTTT CASSQIAGVSTDTQYF
TRBJ2-3 - TRBV12-3/TRBV12-4 - TGTGCCAGCGGATCCGGGACTTTCACCGCTAGCACAGATACGCAGTATTTT CASGSGTFTASTDTQYF
TRBJ2-5 - TRBV15 - TGTGCCACCAGCGAGTTTGGGGAGACCCAGTACTTC CATSEFGETQYF